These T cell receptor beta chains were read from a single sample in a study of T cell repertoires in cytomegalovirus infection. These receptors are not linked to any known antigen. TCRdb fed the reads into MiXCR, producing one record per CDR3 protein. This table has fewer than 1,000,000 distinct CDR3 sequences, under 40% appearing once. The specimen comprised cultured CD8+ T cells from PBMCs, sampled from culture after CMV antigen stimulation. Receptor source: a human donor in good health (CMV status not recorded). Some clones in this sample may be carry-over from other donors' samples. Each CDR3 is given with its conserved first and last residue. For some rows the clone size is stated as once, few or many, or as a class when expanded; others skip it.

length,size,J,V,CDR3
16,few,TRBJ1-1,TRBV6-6,CASSYAMDGEGMEAFF
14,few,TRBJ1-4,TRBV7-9,CASSRDSTNEKLFF
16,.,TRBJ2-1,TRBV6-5,CASSYSPQTSNNEQFF
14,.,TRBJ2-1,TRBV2,CASSEHSGGVEQFF
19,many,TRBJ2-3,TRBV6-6,CASSSTLPRLAGSSDTQYF
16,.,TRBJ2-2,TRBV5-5,CASSLAGVTVLGELFF
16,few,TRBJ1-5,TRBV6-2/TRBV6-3,CASRVRGGPYNQPQHF
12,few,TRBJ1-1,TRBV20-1,CSARGRNTEAFF
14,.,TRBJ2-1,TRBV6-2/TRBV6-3,CATGTGGIYNEQFF
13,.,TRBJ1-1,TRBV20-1,CSARLGENTEAFF
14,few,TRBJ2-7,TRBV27,CASSPTSPGLEQYF
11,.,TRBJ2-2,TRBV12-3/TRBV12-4,CASYRAGELFF
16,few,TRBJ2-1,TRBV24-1,CATSDSGTGDGAGQFF
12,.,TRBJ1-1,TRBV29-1,CSVSGGYTEAFF
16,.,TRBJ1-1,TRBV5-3,CASRQFPGQGTNEAFF
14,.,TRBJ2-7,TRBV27,CASSLFGQFYEQYF
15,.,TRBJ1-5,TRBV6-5,CASSSHGGAMQPQHF
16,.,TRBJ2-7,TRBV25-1,CASSHPLRTGPYEQYF
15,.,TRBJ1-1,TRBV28,CASSPTGERNTEAFF
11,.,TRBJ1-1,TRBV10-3,CATVDQGEAFF
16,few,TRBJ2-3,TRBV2,CASSDIFRTALDTQYF
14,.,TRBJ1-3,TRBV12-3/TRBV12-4,CASSSIGLPDTIYF
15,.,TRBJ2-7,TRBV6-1,CASSEGSGASYEQYF
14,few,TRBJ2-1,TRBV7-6,CASSLVWGKDEQFF
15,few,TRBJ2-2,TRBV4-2,CASSPTSAGTGELFF
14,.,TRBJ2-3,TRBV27,CASSLLGLIDTQYF
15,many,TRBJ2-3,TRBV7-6,CASSFFSGHTDTQYF
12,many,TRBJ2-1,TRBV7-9,CASTWAGAEQFF
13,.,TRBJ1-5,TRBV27,CACSSAGLQPQHF
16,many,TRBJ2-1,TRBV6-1,CASSSLAGANYNEQFF
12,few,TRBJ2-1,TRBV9,CASSVVWNEQFF
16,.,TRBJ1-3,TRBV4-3,CASSGGDDVSGNTIYF
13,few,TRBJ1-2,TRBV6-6,CASSYETPYGYTF
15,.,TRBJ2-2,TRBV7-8,CASSLRSGGTGELFF
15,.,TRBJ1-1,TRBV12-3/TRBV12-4,CASSTGQTLNTEAFF
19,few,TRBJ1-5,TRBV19,CASSIDPLVEGGFNQPQHF
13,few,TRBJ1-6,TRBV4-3,CASSSGRDSPLHF
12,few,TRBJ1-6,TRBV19,CASSTPSSPLHF
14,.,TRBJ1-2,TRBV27,CASGGYGVSYGYTF
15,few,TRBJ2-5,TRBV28,CASSPLQGPRKTQYF
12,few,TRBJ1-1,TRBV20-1,CSAFAGAPEAFF
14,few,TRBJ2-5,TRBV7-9,CASSSGTPQETQYF
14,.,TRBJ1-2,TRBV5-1,CASSSPDSLIGYTF
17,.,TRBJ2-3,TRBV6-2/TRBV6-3,CASIRDRDRQITDTQYF
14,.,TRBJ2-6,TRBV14,CASSRIAGANVLTF
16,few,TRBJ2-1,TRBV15,CATSSPGTGGSDEQFF
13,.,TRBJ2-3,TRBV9,CASSGGGKDTQYF
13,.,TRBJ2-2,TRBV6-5,CASSPGWTGELFF
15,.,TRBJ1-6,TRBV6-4,CASSDSWGLNSPLHF
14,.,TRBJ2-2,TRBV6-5,CASSYGAGTGELFF
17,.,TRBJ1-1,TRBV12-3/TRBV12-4,CASSSDGTGYWNTEAFF
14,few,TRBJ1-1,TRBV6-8,CASSSLYKDTEAFF